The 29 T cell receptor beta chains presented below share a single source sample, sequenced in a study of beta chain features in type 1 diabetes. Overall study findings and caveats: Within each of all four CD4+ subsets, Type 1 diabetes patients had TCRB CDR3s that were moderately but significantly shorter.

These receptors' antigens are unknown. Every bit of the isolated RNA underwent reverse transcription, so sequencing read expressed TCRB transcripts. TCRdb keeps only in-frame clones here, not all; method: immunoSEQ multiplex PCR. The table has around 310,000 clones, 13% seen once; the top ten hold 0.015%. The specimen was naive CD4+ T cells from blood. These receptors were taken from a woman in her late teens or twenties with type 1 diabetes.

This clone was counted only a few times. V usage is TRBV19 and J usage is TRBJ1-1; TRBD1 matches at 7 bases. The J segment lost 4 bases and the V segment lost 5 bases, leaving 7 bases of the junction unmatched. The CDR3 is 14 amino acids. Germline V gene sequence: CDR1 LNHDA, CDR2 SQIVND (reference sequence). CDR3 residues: CASSFFEGATEAFF. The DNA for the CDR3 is TGTGCCAGTAGTTTTTTTGAGGGGGCCACTGAAGCTTTCTTT.

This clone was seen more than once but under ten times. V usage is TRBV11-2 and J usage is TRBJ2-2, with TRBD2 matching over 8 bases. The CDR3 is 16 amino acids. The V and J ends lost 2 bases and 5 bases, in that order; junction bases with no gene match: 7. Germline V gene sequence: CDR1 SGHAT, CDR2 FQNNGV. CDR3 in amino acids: CASSLLLAGITGELFF. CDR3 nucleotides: TGTGCCAGCAGCTTACTATTAGCGGGGATAACCGGGGAGCTGTTTTTT.

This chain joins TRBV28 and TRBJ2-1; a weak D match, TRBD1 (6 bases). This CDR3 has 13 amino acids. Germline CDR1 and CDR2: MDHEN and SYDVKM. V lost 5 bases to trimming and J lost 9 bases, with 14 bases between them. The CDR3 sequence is CASSTYRASEQFF. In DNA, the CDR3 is TGTGCCAGCAGTACCTACAGGGCCAGTGAGCAGTTCTTC.

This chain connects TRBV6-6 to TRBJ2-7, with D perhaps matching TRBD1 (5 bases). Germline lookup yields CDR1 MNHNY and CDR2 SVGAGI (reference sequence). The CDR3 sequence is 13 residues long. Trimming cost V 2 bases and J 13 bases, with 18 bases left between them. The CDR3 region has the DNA TGTGCCAGCAGTTACGGGGCAACCTCTAACCCATACGTC. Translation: CASSYGATSNPYV.

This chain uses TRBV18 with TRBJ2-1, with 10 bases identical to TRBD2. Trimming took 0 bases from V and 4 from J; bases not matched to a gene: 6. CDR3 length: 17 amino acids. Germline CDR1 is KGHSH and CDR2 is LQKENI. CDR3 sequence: CASSPPILAGVYNEQFF. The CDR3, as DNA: TGTGCCAGCTCACCACCGATCCTAGCGGGAGTATACAATGAGCAGTTCTTC.

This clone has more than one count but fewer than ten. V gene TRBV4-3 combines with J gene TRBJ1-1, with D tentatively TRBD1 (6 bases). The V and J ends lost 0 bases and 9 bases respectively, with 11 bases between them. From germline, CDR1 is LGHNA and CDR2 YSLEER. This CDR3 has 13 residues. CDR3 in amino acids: CASSQDGGAKAFF. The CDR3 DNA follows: TGCGCCAGCAGCCAAGATGGGGGGGCCAAAGCTTTCTTT.

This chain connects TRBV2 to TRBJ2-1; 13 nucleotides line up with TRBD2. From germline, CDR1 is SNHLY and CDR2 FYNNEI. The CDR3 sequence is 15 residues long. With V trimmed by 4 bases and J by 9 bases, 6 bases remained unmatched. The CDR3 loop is CASSGLAGGLGEQFF. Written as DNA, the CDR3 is TGTGCCAGCAGTGGACTAGCGGGAGGTTTAGGTGAGCAGTTCTTC.

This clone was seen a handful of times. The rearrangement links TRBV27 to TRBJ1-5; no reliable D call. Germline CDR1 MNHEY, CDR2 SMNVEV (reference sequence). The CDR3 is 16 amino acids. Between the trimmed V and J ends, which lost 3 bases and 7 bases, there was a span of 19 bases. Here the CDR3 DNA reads TGTGCCAGCAGTTTGACGGGTCCTTTCGGAGGCCAGCCCCAGCATTTT. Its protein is CASSLTGPFGGQPQHF.

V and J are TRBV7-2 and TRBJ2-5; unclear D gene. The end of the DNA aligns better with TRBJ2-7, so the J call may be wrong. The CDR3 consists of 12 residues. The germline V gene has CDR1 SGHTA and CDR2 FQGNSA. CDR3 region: CASSSTWYEQYF. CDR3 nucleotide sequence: TGTGCCAGCAGCTCGACTTGGTACGAGCAGTACTTC.

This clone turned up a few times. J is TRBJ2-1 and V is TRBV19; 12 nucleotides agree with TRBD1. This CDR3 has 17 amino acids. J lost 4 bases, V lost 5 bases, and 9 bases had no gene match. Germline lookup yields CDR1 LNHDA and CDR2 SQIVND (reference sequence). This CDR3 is CASSHGTGGIGYNEQFF. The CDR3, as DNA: TGTGCCAGTAGTCATGGGACAGGGGGCATTGGATACAATGAGCAGTTCTTC.

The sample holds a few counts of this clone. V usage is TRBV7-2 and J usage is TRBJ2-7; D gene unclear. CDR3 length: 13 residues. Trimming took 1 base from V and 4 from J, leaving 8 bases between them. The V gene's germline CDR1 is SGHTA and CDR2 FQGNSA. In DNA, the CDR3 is TGTGCCAGCAGCTTAGAAGCAGGTTACGAGCAGTACGTC. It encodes CASSLEAGYEQYV.

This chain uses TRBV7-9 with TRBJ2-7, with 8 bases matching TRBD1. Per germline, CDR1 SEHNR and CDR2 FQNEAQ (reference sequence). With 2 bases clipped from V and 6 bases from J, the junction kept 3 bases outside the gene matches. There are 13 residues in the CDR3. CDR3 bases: TGTGCCAGCAGCTTATCCACAGGGGGCGAGCAGTACTTC. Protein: CASSLSTGGEQYF.

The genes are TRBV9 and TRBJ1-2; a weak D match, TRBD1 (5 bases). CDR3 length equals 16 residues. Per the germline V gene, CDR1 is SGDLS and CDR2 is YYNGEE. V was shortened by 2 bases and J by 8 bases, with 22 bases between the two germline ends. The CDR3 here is CASSVGVTGTTGGYTF. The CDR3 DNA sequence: TGTGCCAGCAGCGTTGGGGTAACAGGCACCACGGGCGGCTACACCTTC.

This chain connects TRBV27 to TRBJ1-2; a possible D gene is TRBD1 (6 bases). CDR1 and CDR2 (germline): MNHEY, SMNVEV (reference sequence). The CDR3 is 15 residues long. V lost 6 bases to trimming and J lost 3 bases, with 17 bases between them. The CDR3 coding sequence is TGTGCCAGCAGCCGGTCGGGGGCGGGGGACTATGGCTACACCTTC. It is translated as CASSRSGAGDYGYTF.

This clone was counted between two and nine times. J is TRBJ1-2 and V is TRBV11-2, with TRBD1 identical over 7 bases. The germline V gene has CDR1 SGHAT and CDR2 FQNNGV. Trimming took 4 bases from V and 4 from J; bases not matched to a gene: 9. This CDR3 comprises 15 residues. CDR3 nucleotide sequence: TGTGCCAGCAGCTCCCCTCGGACAGGCCGCTATGGCTACACCTTC. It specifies CASSSPRTGRYGYTF.

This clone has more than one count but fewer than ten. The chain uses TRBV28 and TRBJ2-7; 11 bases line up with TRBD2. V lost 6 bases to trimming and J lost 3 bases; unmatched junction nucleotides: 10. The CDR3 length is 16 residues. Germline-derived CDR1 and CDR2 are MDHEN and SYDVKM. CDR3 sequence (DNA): TGTGCCAGCAGCTCCCCGACTAGCGGGACGGGCTACGAGCAGTACTTC. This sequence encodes CASSSPTSGTGYEQYF.

Here the CDR3 reads CAISPSGQGARGYTF. Written as DNA, the CDR3 is TGTGCCATCAGCCCCTCGGGACAGGGGGCACGTGGCTACACCTTC. V and J are TRBV10-3 and TRBJ1-2; 12 bases match TRBD1. Germline trimming cut 6 bases from V and 7 bases from J; bases unmatched to any gene: 9. The CDR3 spans 15 residues. Germline CDR1 reads ENHRY; CDR2 reads SYGVKD.

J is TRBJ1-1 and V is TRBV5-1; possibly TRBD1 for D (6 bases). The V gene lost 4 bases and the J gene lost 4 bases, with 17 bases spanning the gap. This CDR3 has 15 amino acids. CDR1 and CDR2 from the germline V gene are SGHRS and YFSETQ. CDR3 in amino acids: CASSETGMSVTEAFF. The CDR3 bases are TGCGCCAGCAGCGAAACAGGGATGTCGGTCACTGAAGCTTTCTTT.

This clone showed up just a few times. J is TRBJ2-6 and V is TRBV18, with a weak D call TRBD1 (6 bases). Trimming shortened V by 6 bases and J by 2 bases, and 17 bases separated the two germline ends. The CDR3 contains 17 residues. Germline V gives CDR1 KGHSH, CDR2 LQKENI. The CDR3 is CASSPLSDRAGANVLTF. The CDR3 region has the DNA TGTGCCAGCTCGCCTCTCTCGGACAGAGCTGGGGCCAACGTCCTGACTTTC.

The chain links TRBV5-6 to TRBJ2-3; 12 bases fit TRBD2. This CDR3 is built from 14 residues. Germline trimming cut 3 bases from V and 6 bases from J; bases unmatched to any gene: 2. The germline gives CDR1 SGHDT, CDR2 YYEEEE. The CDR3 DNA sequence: TGTGCCAGCAGCTCGACTAGCGGGAGTGATACGCAGTATTTT. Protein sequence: CASSSTSGSDTQYF.

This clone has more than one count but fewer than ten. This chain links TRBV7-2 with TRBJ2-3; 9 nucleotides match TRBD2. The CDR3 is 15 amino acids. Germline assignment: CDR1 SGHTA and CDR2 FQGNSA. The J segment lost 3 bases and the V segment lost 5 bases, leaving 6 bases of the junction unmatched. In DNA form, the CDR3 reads TGTGCCAGCAGCCCCGGCGGGAGGGCAACAGATACGCAGTATTTT. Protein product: CASSPGGRATDTQYF.

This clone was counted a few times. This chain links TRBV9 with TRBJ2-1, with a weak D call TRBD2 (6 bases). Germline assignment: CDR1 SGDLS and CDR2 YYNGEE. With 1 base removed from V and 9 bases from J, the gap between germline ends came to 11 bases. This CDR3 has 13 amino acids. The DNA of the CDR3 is TGTGCCAGCAGCGTACGCCCTAGCGTTGAGCAGTTCTTC. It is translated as CASSVRPSVEQFF.

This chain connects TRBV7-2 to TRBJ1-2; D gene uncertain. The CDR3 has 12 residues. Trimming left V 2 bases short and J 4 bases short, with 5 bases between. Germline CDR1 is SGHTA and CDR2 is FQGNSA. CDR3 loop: CASSLHSYGYTF. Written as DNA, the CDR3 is TGTGCCAGCAGCTTACACAGCTATGGCTACACCTTC.

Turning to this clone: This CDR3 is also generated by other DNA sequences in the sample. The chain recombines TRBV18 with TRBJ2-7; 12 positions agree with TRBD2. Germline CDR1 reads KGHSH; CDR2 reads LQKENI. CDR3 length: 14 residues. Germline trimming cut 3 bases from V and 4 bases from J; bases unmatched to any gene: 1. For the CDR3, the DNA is TGTGCCAGCTCACCTACTAGCGGGAGGTACGAGCAGTACGTC. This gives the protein CASSPTSGRYEQYV.

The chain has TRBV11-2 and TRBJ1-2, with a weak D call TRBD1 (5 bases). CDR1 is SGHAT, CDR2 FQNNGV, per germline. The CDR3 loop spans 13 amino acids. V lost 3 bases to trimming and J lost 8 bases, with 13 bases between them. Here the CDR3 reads CASSLLRVKGYTF. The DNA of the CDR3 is TGTGCCAGCAGCTTGCTCAGGGTTAAGGGCTACACCTTC.

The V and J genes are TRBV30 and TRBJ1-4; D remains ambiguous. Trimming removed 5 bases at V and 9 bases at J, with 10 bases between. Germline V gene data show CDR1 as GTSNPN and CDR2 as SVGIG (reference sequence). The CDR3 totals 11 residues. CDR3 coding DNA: TGTGCCTGGGAAGCTTACCAAAAACTGTTTTTT. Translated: CAWEAYQKLFF. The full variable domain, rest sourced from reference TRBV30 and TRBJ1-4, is SQTIHQWPATLVQPVGSPLSLECTVEGTSNPNLYWYRQAAGRGLQLLFYSVGIGQISSEVPQNLSASRPQDRQFILSSKKLLLSDSGFYLCAWEAYQKLFFGSGTQLSVL.

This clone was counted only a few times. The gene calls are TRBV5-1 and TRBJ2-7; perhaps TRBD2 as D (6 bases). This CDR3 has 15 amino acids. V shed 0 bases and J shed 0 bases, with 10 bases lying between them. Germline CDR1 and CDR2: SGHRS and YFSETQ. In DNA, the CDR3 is TGCGCCAGCAGCTTGGTGGCGGGGAGCTCCTACGAGCAGTACTTC. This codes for CASSLVAGSSYEQYF. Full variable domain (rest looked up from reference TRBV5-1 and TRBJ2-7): KAGVTQTPRYLIKTRGQQVTLSCSPISGHRSVSWYQQTPGQGLQFLFEYFSETQRNKGNFPGRFSGRQFSNSRSEMNVSTLELGDSALYLCASSLVAGSSYEQYFGPGTRLTVT.

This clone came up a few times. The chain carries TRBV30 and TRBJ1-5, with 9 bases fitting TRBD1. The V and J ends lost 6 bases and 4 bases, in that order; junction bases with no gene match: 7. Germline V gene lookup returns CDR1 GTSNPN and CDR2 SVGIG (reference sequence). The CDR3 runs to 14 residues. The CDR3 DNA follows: TGTGCCTGTAAACAGGGGGCTGGGAATCAGCCCCAGCATTTT. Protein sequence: CACKQGAGNQPQHF.

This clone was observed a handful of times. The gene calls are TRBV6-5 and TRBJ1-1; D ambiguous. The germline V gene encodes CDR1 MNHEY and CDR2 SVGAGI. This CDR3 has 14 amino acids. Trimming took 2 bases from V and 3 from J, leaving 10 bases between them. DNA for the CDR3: TGTGCCAGCAGTTACACATTTCGGGACACTGAAGCTTTCTTT. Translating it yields CASSYTFRDTEAFF.